Below, 30 T cell receptor beta chains from the same sample are listed, as sequenced in a study of vaccination and CD4 T cells after COVID-19 (dated by TCRdb to 2021 to 2024). The treatment or condition label for this specimen denotes: roughly 10-day PBMC culture with coronavirus spike peptide pools or control peptides (ViraFEST assay). Libraries were made using PCR. Sequencing was carried out with an Illumina iSeq 100. At the Johns Hopkins FTIC core, DNA from the cultured CD4+ T cells underwent TCR sequencing with the Oncomine TCR Beta short-read assay. Clones were called with MiXCR by TCRdb after fastp trimmed the public reads at Q25, and only in-frame beta chains were retained. Here each entry gathers all rows of one CDR3 protein and keeps the most common genes and DNA. Recorded for this sample are some 25,000 distinct CDR3 sequences; about 56% of them occurred a single time. The biggest ten clones account for over 7.5% of the sample.

These receptors have no known antigen. The source material was CD4+ T cells from blood, cultured in vitro. The receptors stem from a human donor who had recovered from COVID-19.

The chain has TRBV12-3 or TRBV12-4 and TRBJ1-2, with TRBD1 identical over 7 bases. This CDR3 has 13 amino acids. Unmatched junction bases numbered 1, after V lost 6 bases and J lost 0 bases. This CDR3 is CASRGQANYGYTF. The CDR3 DNA reads TGTGCCAGCAGAGGACAGGCTAACTATGGCTACACCTTC.

This clonotype was picked up a small number of times. This chain joins TRBV19 and TRBJ2-7; 8 positions agree with TRBD1. Germline assignment: CDR1 LNHDA and CDR2 SQIVND (reference sequence). V lost 6 bases to trimming and J lost 2 bases; unmatched junction nucleotides: 9. The CDR3 sequence is 15 residues long. In DNA, the CDR3 is TGTGCCAGTAGAATGGGACAGGTTGGGGCCTACGAGCAGTACTTC. Translated, it gives CASRMGQVGAYEQYF.

The genes are TRBV7-2 and TRBJ1-5, with 7 bases lining up with TRBD1. CDR1 and CDR2 from the germline V gene are SGHTA and FQGNSA. V trimming: 5 bases; J trimming: 4 bases; junction bases outside the gene matches: 11. The CDR3 sequence is 16 residues long. The CDR3 loop is CASSRKGQRGNQPQHF. The DNA for the CDR3 is TGTGCCAGCAGCAGGAAGGGACAGAGGGGTAATCAGCCCCAGCATTTT.

V gene TRBV20-1 combines with J gene TRBJ2-5; a weak D match, TRBD1 (7 bases). Trimming removed 5 bases from V and 7 bases from J, with 17 bases in between. The germline gives CDR1 DFQATT, CDR2 SNEGSKA (reference sequence). This CDR3 is 13 amino acids long. The CDR3 nucleotides are TGCAGTGCTGGGACAGCCGGGCGGGGGACCCAGTACTTC. It translates to CSAGTAGRGTQYF.

The V gene is TRBV20-1, the J gene TRBJ1-2, with D possibly being TRBD1 (5 bases). This CDR3 has 11 amino acids. Per the germline V gene, CDR1 is DFQATT and CDR2 is SNEGSKA (reference sequence). V was clipped by 6 bases and J by 8 bases, with 13 bases between them. The CDR3 DNA sequence: TGCAGTGCCTGGCCAGGGTCGGGCTACACCTTC. Its translation is CSAWPGSGYTF.

The chain combines TRBV6-1 with TRBJ1-6; weak D call: TRBD1 (5 bases). This CDR3 comprises 14 residues. The V and J ends lost 7 bases and 6 bases respectively, with 13 bases between them. The germline gives CDR1 MNHNS, CDR2 SASEGT. The DNA of the CDR3 is TGTGCCAGCACCACCGGGGGGTTTAATTCACCCCTCCACTTT. This gives the protein CASTTGGFNSPLHF.

In its sample, this clonotype was seen a few times. This chain uses TRBV20-1 with TRBJ2-7, with 8 bases identical to TRBD2. The CDR3 length is 15 residues. Per the germline V gene, CDR1 is DFQATT and CDR2 is SNEGSKA (reference sequence). Trimming took 4 bases from V and 0 from J; bases not matched to a gene: 8. CDR3 bases: TGCAGTGCTACCTCCGGAGCGGGGGTCTCCTACGAGCAGTACTTC. It encodes CSATSGAGVSYEQYF.

The V call is TRBV20-1, the J call TRBJ2-1; D possibly corresponds to TRBD2 (5 bases). The germline gives CDR1 DFQATT, CDR2 SNEGSKA (reference sequence). Between the trimmed V and J ends, which lost 3 bases and 0 bases, there was a span of 12 bases. The CDR3 totals 15 residues. The CDR3 loop is CSASRSGSSYNEQFF. The CDR3 nucleotides are TGCAGTGCTAGCCGGAGCGGTAGCTCCTACAATGAGCAGTTCTTC.

The V and J genes are TRBV5-4 and TRBJ2-3, with 14 bases that match TRBD2. The V segment lost 1 base and the J segment 9 bases; nucleotides outside the gene matches: 7. Germline values: CDR1 SGHNT, CDR2 YYREEE (reference sequence). The CDR3 is 16 residues long. The CDR3 sequence: CASSLSGLAGVRTQYF. The CDR3 DNA is TGTGCCAGCAGCTTGTCGGGACTAGCGGGAGTAAGGACGCAGTATTTT.

This sequence joins TRBV24-1 and TRBJ1-3; TRBD1 might be the D (5 bases). Germline-derived CDR1 and CDR2 are KGHDR and SFDVKD. There are 14 residues in the CDR3. With 4 bases removed from V and 6 bases from J, the gap between germline ends came to 12 bases. Here the CDR3 DNA reads TGTGCCACCAGTGACCCAGCGGGGGAAAACACCATATATTTT. Encoded protein: CATSDPAGENTIYF.

The rearrangement links TRBV28 to TRBJ2-5; 7 bases are shared with TRBD1. This CDR3 is 14 amino acids long. Germline CDR1 and CDR2: MDHEN and SYDVKM. J was trimmed by 2 bases and V by 6 bases; bases with no gene match: 6. The CDR3, as DNA: TGTGCCAGCAGATCCGGGACAGTACAAGAGACCCAGTACTTC. It translates to CASRSGTVQETQYF.

This clonotype was counted between two and nine times. The chain has TRBV7-3 and TRBJ1-2; D is perhaps TRBD1 (6 bases). The germline V gene encodes CDR1 SGHTA and CDR2 FQGTGA. V dropped 2 bases and J dropped 8 bases, with 15 bases sitting between them. The CDR3 runs 14 residues. CDR3 sequence: CASSLGRGGDGYTF. The CDR3 DNA reads TGTGCCAGCAGCTTAGGCAGGGGAGGAGACGGCTACACCTTC.

The chain combines TRBV7-9 with TRBJ2-5; TRBD1 matches at 7 bases. J lost 1 base, V lost 6 bases, and 5 bases had no gene match. This CDR3 is 14 amino acids long. Germline V lookup: CDR1 SEHNR, CDR2 FQNEAQ (reference sequence). DNA for the CDR3: TGTGCCAGCAGTATAGGGACAGTCCAAGAGACCCAGTACTTC. Translation: CASSIGTVQETQYF.

This chain links TRBV6-5 with TRBJ2-7; D is possibly TRBD2 (6 bases). Trimming took off 0 bases at V and 3 bases at J, with 12 bases between the two ends. The CDR3 runs to 15 residues. Germline V gene sequence: CDR1 MNHEY, CDR2 SVGAGI. CDR3 sequence reads: CASSYSSRGFYEQYF. DNA of the CDR3: TGTGCCAGCAGTTACTCGAGTCGGGGGTTCTACGAGCAGTACTTC.

V is TRBV18 and J is TRBJ1-5; perhaps TRBD1 as D (6 bases). Germline values: CDR1 KGHSH, CDR2 LQKENI. The CDR3 is 14 residues long. Trimming left V 2 bases short and J 5 bases short, with 10 bases between. CDR3 nucleotides: TGTGCCAGCTCACCAGGGGGCTCGTATCAGCCCCAGCATTTT. Its protein product is CASSPGGSYQPQHF.

This sequence joins TRBV10-2 and TRBJ1-2; D is unresolved. This CDR3 region has 13 residues. Germline V gives CDR1 WSHSY, CDR2 SAAADI. With 3 bases removed from V and 4 bases from J, the gap between germline ends came to 9 bases. CDR3 DNA sequence: TGCGCCAGCAGTGAATTTCGGAGCTATGGCTACACCTTC. Amino acids: CASSEFRSYGYTF.

The V gene is TRBV7-2, the J gene TRBJ1-3, with a weak D call TRBD1 (6 bases). The germline V and J ends were trimmed by 0 bases and 3 bases, with 12 bases remaining between them. CDR1 is SGHTA and CDR2 is FQGNSA in the germline V gene. The length of the CDR3 is 16 residues. DNA for the CDR3: TGTGCCAGCAGCTTAGCTACAGGGCTCAGTGGAAACACCATATATTTT. Protein sequence: CASSLATGLSGNTIYF.

The chain carries TRBV21-1 and TRBJ1-1; TRBD1, the D gene given by the table, was not confirmed from the DNA. TRBV21-1 represents a pseudogene. The CDR3 is 18 amino acids. CDR3 sequence reads: CASSNSPRGTAQTTEAFF. CDR3 in DNA: TGTGCCAGCAGCAACTCTCCCCGGGGGACAGCCCAGACGACTGAAGCTTTCTTT.

This clonotype was counted only a few times. This chain uses TRBV27 with TRBJ1-5; D unresolved. The V gene's germline CDR1 is MNHEY and CDR2 SMNVEV (reference sequence). V lost 6 bases, J lost 3 bases, and 21 bases lay in between. This CDR3 has 17 residues. CDR3 coding DNA: TGTGCCAGCAGCCTAGTGGCACAAGTGGGCCACAATCAGCCCCAGCATTTT. Encoded protein: CASSLVAQVGHNQPQHF.

The rearrangement links TRBV6-5 to TRBJ2-5, with TRBD2 matching over 13 bases. J gave up 1 base and V 4 bases, and 3 bases lay outside the gene matches. Germline lookup yields CDR1 MNHEY and CDR2 SVGAGI. The CDR3 is 16 amino acids. CDR3 in DNA: TGTGCCAGCAGTTTGGGACTAGCGGGAAGCCAAGAGACCCAGTACTTC. The encoded protein is CASSLGLAGSQETQYF.

The chain uses TRBV11-2 and TRBJ1-2, with 7 bases fitting TRBD1. Germline-derived CDR1 and CDR2 are SGHAT and FQNNGV. The CDR3 consists of 16 residues. Losses at the gene ends were 3 bases for V and 4 bases for J; bases not matched to a gene: 11. CDR3 DNA sequence: TGTGCCAGCAGCTTTGGCTCCGGGACAGCAAGCTATGGCTACACCTTC. This codes for CASSFGSGTASYGYTF.

This clonotype showed up just a few times. The chain is built from TRBV10-3 and TRBJ2-5; 15 bases are shared with TRBD2. CDR1 and CDR2 (germline): ENHRY, SYGVKD. This CDR3 is built from 16 residues. Unmatched junction bases numbered 7, after V lost 6 bases and J lost 5 bases. In nucleotides, the CDR3 is TGTGCCATCAGCCAAGGACTAGCGGGAGGGTCCGAGACCCAGTACTTC. Residues: CAISQGLAGGSETQYF.

The chain joins TRBV6-1 to TRBJ1-1, with no clear D. V lost 11 bases and J lost 4, with 17 bases in between. This CDR3 is 13 amino acids long. The germline V gene encodes CDR1 MNHNS and CDR2 SASEGT. The CDR3 DNA reads as TGTGCCGCGCGACGCCCGGACTTCACTGAAGCTTTCTTT. Its translation: CAARRPDFTEAFF.

The genes are TRBV2 and TRBJ1-2; a weak D match, TRBD1 (6 bases). Trimming cost V 6 bases and J 4 bases, with 12 bases left between them. The CDR3 extends over 13 amino acids. In germline, CDR1 is SNHLY, CDR2 FYNNEI. CDR3 DNA: TGTGCCAGCAGCTTACAGGGAAGCTATGGCTACACCTTC. Amino acid sequence: CASSLQGSYGYTF.

V and J are TRBV15 and TRBJ1-1; D is perhaps TRBD1 (6 bases). Germline V gives CDR1 LNHNV, CDR2 YYDKDF (reference sequence). Trimming took off 7 bases at V and 4 bases at J, with 13 bases between the two ends. The CDR3 is made up of 13 amino acids. The CDR3 here is CATTPIRGTEAFF. The CDR3 DNA sequence: TGTGCCACCACCCCAATCAGGGGCACTGAAGCTTTCTTT.

This clonotype was detected only once. The chain combines TRBV7-2 with TRBJ2-3, with 9 bases lining up with TRBD1. J lost 3 bases, V lost 2 bases, and 6 bases had no gene match. Germline lookup yields CDR1 SGHTA and CDR2 FQGNSA. The CDR3 totals 16 residues. CDR3 DNA sequence: TGTGCCAGCAGCTTAATCGGGGACAGGGATACAGATACGCAGTATTTT. Protein: CASSLIGDRDTDTQYF.

This chain connects TRBV9 to TRBJ1-5; 7 nucleotides align to TRBD1. The trim removed 0 bases at V and 0 bases at J, leaving 15 bases unmatched. There are 20 residues in the CDR3. Germline V gives CDR1 SGDLS, CDR2 YYNGEE. CDR3 loop: CASSVGVWTGQATSNQPQHF. The CDR3 nucleotides are TGTGCCAGCAGCGTAGGGGTATGGACCGGACAGGCAACTAGCAATCAGCCCCAGCATTTT.

The J gene is TRBJ1-1, the V gene TRBV30, with D unclear. Germline CDR1 GTSNPN, CDR2 SVGIG (reference sequence). The CDR3 is made up of 14 amino acids. V was clipped by 4 bases and J by 1 base, with 13 bases between them. The CDR3 coding sequence is TGTGCCTGGACCCCCCCTCCGGGGAACACTGAAGCTTTCTTT. Translated: CAWTPPPGNTEAFF.

The chain combines TRBV11-3 with TRBJ2-3; TRBD1 or TRBD2 may be the D gene (6 bases each). The germline V gene encodes CDR1 SGHNT and CDR2 YENEEA. The CDR3 contains 15 residues. V shed 5 bases and J shed 5 bases, with 17 bases lying between them. The CDR3 DNA sequence: TGTGCCAGCAGCAAGGGGGGTCCGCCTGGAGATACGCAGTATTTT. As protein: CASSKGGPPGDTQYF.

V and J are TRBV27 and TRBJ2-2; D unresolved. The V and J ends lost 6 bases and 3 bases respectively, with 17 bases between them. In germline, CDR1 is MNHEY, CDR2 SMNVEV (reference sequence). This CDR3 region has 16 residues. DNA for the CDR3: TGTGCCAGCAGAGATCGGCCCAGCAACTACACCGGGGAGCTGTTTTTT. Amino acid sequence: CASRDRPSNYTGELFF.